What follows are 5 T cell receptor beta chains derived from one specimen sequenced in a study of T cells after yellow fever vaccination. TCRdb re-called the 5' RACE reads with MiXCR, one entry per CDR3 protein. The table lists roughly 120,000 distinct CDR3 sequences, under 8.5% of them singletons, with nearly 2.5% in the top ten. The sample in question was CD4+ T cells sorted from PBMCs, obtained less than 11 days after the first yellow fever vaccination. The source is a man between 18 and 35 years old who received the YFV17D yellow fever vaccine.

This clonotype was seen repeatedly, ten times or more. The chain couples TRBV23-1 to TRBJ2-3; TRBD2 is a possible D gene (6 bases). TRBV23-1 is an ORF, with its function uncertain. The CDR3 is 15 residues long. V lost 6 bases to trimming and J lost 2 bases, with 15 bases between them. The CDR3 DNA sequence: TGCGCCAGCAGCTGTCGCGGGGTCTACACAGATACGCAGTATTTT. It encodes CASSCRGVYTDTQYF.

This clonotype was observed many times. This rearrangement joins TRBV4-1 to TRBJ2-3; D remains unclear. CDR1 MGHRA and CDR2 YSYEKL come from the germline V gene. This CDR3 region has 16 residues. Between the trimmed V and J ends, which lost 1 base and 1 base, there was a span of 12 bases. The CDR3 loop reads CASSQGPAVGTDTQYF. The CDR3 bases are TGCGCCAGCAGCCAAGGACCGGCAGTCGGCACAGATACGCAGTATTTT.

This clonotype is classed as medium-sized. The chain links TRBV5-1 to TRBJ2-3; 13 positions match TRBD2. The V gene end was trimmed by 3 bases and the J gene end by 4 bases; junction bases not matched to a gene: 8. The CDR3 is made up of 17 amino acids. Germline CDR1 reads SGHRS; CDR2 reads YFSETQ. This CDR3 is CASSSLGTSGGADTQYF. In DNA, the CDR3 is TGCGCCAGCAGCTCTTTAGGTACTAGCGGGGGGGCAGATACGCAGTATTTT.

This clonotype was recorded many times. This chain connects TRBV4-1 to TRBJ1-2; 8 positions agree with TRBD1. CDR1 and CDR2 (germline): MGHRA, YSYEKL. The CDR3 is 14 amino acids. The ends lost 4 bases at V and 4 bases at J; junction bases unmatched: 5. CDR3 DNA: TGCGCCAGCAGCCTCGGGACAGGCGGCTATGGCTACACCTTC. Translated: CASSLGTGGYGYTF.

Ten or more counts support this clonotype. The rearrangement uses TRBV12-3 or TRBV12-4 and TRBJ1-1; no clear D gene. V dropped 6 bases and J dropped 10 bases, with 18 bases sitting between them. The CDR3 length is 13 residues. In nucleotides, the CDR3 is TGTGCCAGCAGCCAAGCGGAGGGCCCGCGAGCTTTCTTT. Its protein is CASSQAEGPRAFF.